This is a list of T cell receptor beta chains from one sample in a study of a mutant IDH1 vaccine in newly diagnosed glioma. Antigens of these TCRs are unknown. Repertoires were generated with immunoSEQ multiplex PCR, while TCRdb's copy carries only in-frame clones and drops some. The sample has approximately 76,000 clones; 75% to 95% are singletons. The specimen comprised PBMCs, sampled from a glioma patient whose treatment included an IDH1 peptide vaccine. These receptors originate from a woman aged 45-65 years with glioma. Both conserved end residues are part of each CDR3. Fields, in order: J gene, V gene, D gene, clone size, CDR3 DNA, CDR3 protein. The D gene is left open where the match is weak. Rows give clone size only sometimes, using once, few, many, or a class for an expanded clone.

>TRBJ2-7|TRBV5-6|-|-
TGTGCCAGCAGCTCGGGGCCCTACGAGCAGTACTTC
CASSSGPYEQYF
>TRBJ1-4|TRBV30|TRBD1|-
TGTGCCTGGAGTGGACAGGGGGCTAATGAAAAACTGTTTTTT
CAWSGQGANEKLFF
>TRBJ2-1|TRBV28|-|-
TGTGCCAGCAGTCCCTCAATGTACAATGAGCAGTTCTTC
CASSPSMYNEQFF
>TRBJ1-4|TRBV29-1|-|once
TGCAGCGTTGATACGGGGGCTGATGAAAAACTGTTTTTT
CSVDTGADEKLFF
>TRBJ2-3|TRBV14|-|-
TGTGCCAGCAGCCAAGACGAATTAGAGGGTTGGGATACGCAGTATTTT
CASSQDELEGWDTQYF
>TRBJ1-5|TRBV4-1|TRBD1|-
TGCGCCAGCAGCCAAGGACAGGGGCGGAATCAGCCCCAGCATTTT
CASSQGQGRNQPQHF
>TRBJ2-1|TRBV7-2|-|-
TGTGCCAGCAGCTCGGGGACCGCTGCCCATGAGCAGTTCTTC
CASSSGTAAHEQFF
>TRBJ2-7|TRBV18|TRBD2|-
TGTGCCAGCTCACCAAGGCCTAGCGGGGGATCCTACGAGCAGTACTTC
CASSPRPSGGSYEQYF
>TRBJ2-4|TRBV12-5|-|-
TGTGCTAGTGGTTTGGTCGGCAGCCCTCAGTACTTC
CASGLVGSPQYF
>TRBJ2-3|TRBV19|-|few
TGTGCCAGTAGTTCGGCCCAAGCGGATACGCAGTATTTT
CASSSAQADTQYF
>TRBJ1-2|TRBV27|TRBD1|-
TGTGCCACGACACAGGGGAACGGCTACACCTTC
CATTQGNGYTF
>TRBJ2-1|TRBV7-9|-|-
TGTGCCAGCAGCTTAGGGGCAGGGTATGAGCAGTTCTTC
CASSLGAGYEQFF
>TRBJ2-7|TRBV5-1|-|-
TGCGCCAGCAGCTCCGACATGAGGGGTGGCCACGAGCAGTACTTC
CASSSDMRGGHEQYF
>TRBJ1-4|TRBV29-1|TRBD1|-
TGCAGCGTTGTCGGGACAGGGGCAAATGAAAAACTGTTTTTT
CSVVGTGANEKLFF
>TRBJ2-1|TRBV4-1|-|-
TGCGCCAGCAGCCAAGATAGAGAGGAGTCCTACTACAATGAGCAGTTCTTC
CASSQDREESYYNEQFF
>TRBJ2-7|TRBV6-1|-|-
TGTGCCAGCAGTGAATTTTGGGTACCGGGACTGCACCACTTC
CASSEFWVPGLHHF
>TRBJ1-1|TRBV6-1|-|once
TGTGCCAGCAGTGAAACAAGAGGGTTCACTGAAGCTTTCTTT
CASSETRGFTEAFF
>TRBJ2-5|TRBV28|TRBD2|-
TGTGCCAGCAGCAAACTAGCGGCGGAAGAGACCCAGTACTTC
CASSKLAAEETQYF
>TRBJ1-5|TRBV6-1|-|-
TGTGCCAGCAGTGGGGAGGGTCGTCCCAATCAGCCCCAGCATTTT
CASSGEGRPNQPQHF
>TRBJ1-4|TRBV7-9|-|few
TGTGCCAGCAGCTTTTTCATGACTAATGAAAAACTGTTTTTT
CASSFFMTNEKLFF
>TRBJ1-1|TRBV2|TRBD1|few
TGTGCCAGCAGATTTCACAGGGGGGAAGCTTTCTTT
CASRFHRGEAFF
>TRBJ2-6|TRBV19|TRBD1|-
TGTGCCAGTAGTACCCGACAGGGAGCTTCCTCTGGGGCCAACGTCCTGACTTTC
CASSTRQGASSGANVLTF
>TRBJ2-2|TRBV2|TRBD1|-
TGTGCCAGCAGTGAAGGACAGGGGGCTACCGGGGAGCTGTTTTTT
CASSEGQGATGELFF
>TRBJ2-7|TRBV6-6|-|-
TGTGCCAGCAGTTCCCCCCCTTGGCAAAGCTCCTACGAGCAGTACTTC
CASSSPPWQSSYEQYF
>TRBJ2-3|TRBV29-1|-|-
TGCAGCGGGATCACTGGCACGCAGTATTTT
CSGITGTQYF
>TRBJ2-7|TRBV7-9|-|-
TGTGCCAGCAGCTTTCGACAGTTCTACGAGCAGTACTTC
CASSFRQFYEQYF
>TRBJ2-3|TRBV28|-|-
TGTGCCAGCAGTAAAGCGGCGGGACGTTTCACAGATACGCAGTATTTT
CASSKAAGRFTDTQYF
>TRBJ1-4|TRBV5-1|TRBD1|-
TGCGCCAGCAGCTTGGGGAGACGACAGGGCGCTGAAAAACTGTTTTTT
CASSLGRRQGAEKLFF